Shown below are 24 T cell receptor beta chains from a single sample sequenced in a study of CD8 T cells in Susac syndrome. Random hexamers were used to reverse transcribe an amount of roughly 0.5 to 1 ug RNA. MiXCR was run by TCRdb on the immunoSEQ multiplex PCR reads, yielding one entry per CDR3 protein. The profile covers 160,000 or so distinct CDR3 sequences, with approximately 95% appearing a single time and less than 0.2% taken by the ten largest. Material for sequencing was CD8+ T cells from PBMCs. The receptors derive from a human donor with multiple sclerosis.

The V and J genes are TRBV5-1 and TRBJ2-3; TRBD1 is a possible D gene (5 bases). V lost 0 bases and J lost 2, with 16 bases in between. CDR3 length equals 17 residues. The germline CDR1 and CDR2 sequences are SGHRS and YFSETQ. The chain's CDR3 is CASSLARAEVTTDTQYF. The CDR3 DNA reads as TGCGCCAGCAGCTTGGCCAGGGCAGAGGTTACCACAGATACGCAGTATTTT.

The rearrangement links TRBV27 to TRBJ2-1, with no clear D. CDR1 and CDR2 (germline): MNHEY, SMNVEV (reference sequence). V lost 9 bases, J lost 7 bases, and 7 bases lay in between. There are 10 residues in the CDR3. Written as DNA, the CDR3 is TGTGCCAGTACTCTTAATGAGCAGTTCTTC. The encoded protein is CASTLNEQFF.

V is TRBV25-1 and J is TRBJ1-1; 9 bases are shared with TRBD1. Germline V gene sequence: CDR1 MGHDK, CDR2 SYGVNS. Trimming took 9 bases from V and 4 from J; bases not matched to a gene: 6. CDR3 length: 13 amino acids. CDR3 sequence reads: CASQQGAGTEAFF. The CDR3 DNA is TGTGCCAGTCAACAGGGGGCGGGCACTGAAGCTTTCTTT.

The chain uses TRBV10-3 and TRBJ1-5, with D possibly TRBD1 on 5 matching bases. This CDR3 has 15 amino acids. Germline assignment: CDR1 ENHRY and CDR2 SYGVKD. Deletions cut 10 bases from V and 3 bases from J, with 19 bases between. This CDR3 is CATTGDRTLNQPQHF. DNA for the CDR3: TGTGCCACCACGGGGGACCGAACCCTCAATCAGCCCCAGCATTTT.

V usage is TRBV5-1 and J usage is TRBJ2-1; 7 positions match TRBD1. This CDR3 contains 15 residues. J gave up 4 bases and V 6 bases, and 10 bases lay outside the gene matches. The V gene's germline CDR1 is SGHRS and CDR2 YFSETQ. Here the CDR3 DNA reads TGCGCCAGCACCCAAACCGGGACAGCTTACAATGAGCAGTTCTTC. The encoded protein is CASTQTGTAYNEQFF.

The rearrangement uses TRBV9 and TRBJ2-7; TRBD2 aligns across 8 bases. V gave up 0 bases and J gave up 2 bases; unmatched junction bases: 7. Germline V gene data show CDR1 as SGDLS and CDR2 as YYNGEE. CDR3 size: 16 residues. CDR3 sequence (DNA): TGTGCCAGCAGCGTAGAAACTAGCGGAGAAACCTACGAGCAGTACTTC. This encodes CASSVETSGETYEQYF.

The chain recombines TRBV11-2 with TRBJ1-2, with 8 bases that match TRBD1. With 9 bases clipped from V and 3 bases from J, the junction kept 3 bases outside the gene matches. CDR3 length: 12 residues. In germline, CDR1 is SGHAT, CDR2 FQNNGV. The chain's CDR3 is CASYRGDYGYTF. The CDR3 nucleotides read TGTGCCAGTTACAGGGGGGACTATGGCTACACCTTC.

The chain is built from TRBV7-2 and TRBJ2-7; either TRBD1 or TRBD2 may supply D (5 bases each). The CDR3 loop spans 14 amino acids. The V end lost 1 base, the J end lost 4 bases, and 11 bases lay between the germline ends. The germline V gene has CDR1 SGHTA and CDR2 FQGNSA. CDR3: CASSLVLGVYEQYF. The CDR3 coding sequence is TGTGCCAGCAGCTTAGTACTAGGGGTTTACGAGCAGTACTTC.

The gene calls are TRBV29-1 and TRBJ2-7, with 7 bases that match TRBD2. V dropped 6 bases and J dropped 1; count of bases not matched to a gene: 6. This CDR3 is 13 amino acids long. Germline V gives CDR1 SQVTM, CDR2 ANQGSEA. The CDR3 bases are TGCAGCGTACTAGACGGGGGGTCCTACGAGCAGTACTTC. Translating gives CSVLDGGSYEQYF.

The V and J genes are TRBV20-1 and TRBJ2-1; 7 nucleotides agree with TRBD1. The V and J ends lost 5 bases and 4 bases, in that order; junction bases with no gene match: 8. The CDR3 loop spans 14 amino acids. The germline V gene has CDR1 DFQATT and CDR2 SNEGSKA (reference sequence). CDR3: CSASTGVLYNEQFF. The CDR3 DNA reads as TGCAGTGCTTCTACAGGGGTTCTATACAATGAGCAGTTCTTC.

The chain uses TRBV14 and TRBJ2-3; perhaps TRBD2 as D (5 bases). The V end lost 0 bases, the J end lost 1 base, and 20 bases lay between the germline ends. The CDR3 totals 19 residues. Per the germline V gene, CDR1 is SGHDN and CDR2 is FVKESK. As DNA, the CDR3 is TGTGCCAGCAGCCAAGATCACGGTAACAGAGGGTGGGGCACAGATACGCAGTATTTT. Its protein product is CASSQDHGNRGWGTDTQYF.

The V call is TRBV6-5, the J call TRBJ2-5; D gene unclear. Trimming stripped 2 bases from V and 5 bases from J, with 15 bases between. CDR3 length: 15 amino acids. Germline loops: CDR1 MNHEY, CDR2 SVGAGI. The CDR3 DNA is TGTGCCAGCAGTTACGCGGACGGTATCTGGGAGACCCAGTACTTC. It encodes CASSYADGIWETQYF.

CDR3 DNA: TGTGCCAGCAGTTTACGGGACAGGGTAACCGATGAGCAGTTCTTC. Its protein product is CASSLRDRVTDEQFF. This chain links TRBV27 with TRBJ2-1; TRBD1 agrees at 9 bases. Unmatched junction bases numbered 7, after V lost 2 bases and J lost 8 bases. The germline V gene has CDR1 MNHEY and CDR2 SMNVEV (reference sequence). The CDR3 contains 15 residues.

The V call is TRBV27, the J call TRBJ1-1, with D unresolved. Trimming cost V 4 bases and J 0 bases, with 9 bases left between them. The germline CDR1 and CDR2 sequences are MNHEY and SMNVEV (reference sequence). The CDR3 spans 14 residues. CDR3 nucleotide sequence: TGTGCCAGCAGTTACACGACCATGAACACTGAAGCTTTCTTT. This codes for CASSYTTMNTEAFF.

This clonotype occurred a few times. The V and J genes are TRBV19 and TRBJ2-2; D is undetermined. V shed 3 bases and J shed 4 bases, with 6 bases lying between them. This CDR3 has 13 residues. Germline CDR1 and CDR2: LNHDA and SQIVND (reference sequence). DNA for the CDR3: TGTGCCAGTAGTATTTCTGGCACCGGGGAGCTGTTTTTT. Translation gives CASSISGTGELFF.

V is TRBV9 and J is TRBJ1-2; D perhaps matches TRBD1 (6 bases). The V end lost 0 bases, the J end lost 4 bases, and 10 bases lay between the germline ends. This CDR3 region has 14 residues. The germline V gene has CDR1 SGDLS and CDR2 YYNGEE. CDR3 in amino acids: CASSVATGLYGYTF. The CDR3, as DNA: TGTGCCAGCAGCGTAGCTACAGGGCTCTATGGCTACACCTTC. The whole variable domain, filled in from reference TRBV9 and TRBJ1-2, reads DSGVTQTPKHLITATGQRVTLRCSPRSGDLSVYWYQQSLDQGLQFLIQYYNGEERAKGNILERFSAQQFPDLHSELNLSSLELGDSALYFCASSVATGLYGYTFGSGTRLTVV.

The genes are TRBV25-1 and TRBJ2-3; a possible D gene is TRBD2 (5 bases). The ends were cut back, 8 bases at V and 0 bases at J, with 9 bases in the middle. The CDR3 runs to 13 residues. Germline CDR1 reads MGHDK; CDR2 reads SYGVNS. The CDR3 is CASLGGSTDTQYF. CDR3 DNA: TGTGCCAGCCTTGGCGGGAGCACAGATACGCAGTATTTT.

V usage is TRBV7-8 and J usage is TRBJ2-3; the D is unclear. Germline V gene sequence: CDR1 SGHVS, CDR2 FQNEAQ. This CDR3 region has 15 residues. V was shortened by 4 bases and J by 4 bases, with 15 bases between the two germline ends. CDR3 nucleotide sequence: TGTGCCAGCAGCTATCCTCGAGTATTCCCAGATACGCAGTATTTT. It translates to CASSYPRVFPDTQYF.

V and J are TRBV27 and TRBJ2-3; no firm D call. Trimming took 5 bases from V and 5 from J, leaving 11 bases between them. The CDR3 spans 13 residues. Looked up from germline, CDR1 is MNHEY and CDR2 is SMNVEV (reference sequence). The DNA for the CDR3 is TGTGCCAGCAGTCCCCTGACCGAAGATACGCAGTATTTT. Translated, it gives CASSPLTEDTQYF.

This clonotype has a single count. This chain joins TRBV20-1 and TRBJ2-5; D is unresolved. This CDR3 is 14 amino acids long. The V end was cut by 1 base, the J end by 1 base, with 10 bases between. The germline V gene encodes CDR1 DFQATT and CDR2 SNEGSKA (reference sequence). CDR3 loop: CSARGVGIQETQYF. The CDR3 DNA reads as TGCAGTGCTAGAGGCGTAGGGATCCAAGAGACCCAGTACTTC.

This chain uses TRBV2 with TRBJ1-2; TRBD1 matches 8 bases. In germline, CDR1 is SNHLY, CDR2 FYNNEI. With V trimmed by 6 bases and J by 4 bases, 1 base remained unmatched. The CDR3 spans 12 residues. In DNA form, the CDR3 reads TGTGCCAGCAGGGACAGGGTCTATGGCTACACCTTC. Translation gives CASRDRVYGYTF.

In DNA, the CDR3 is TGTGCCAGCAGCCAGGGGGGACTCGGGGAAGGTCTCCACAATGAGCAGTTCTTC. Translating it yields CASSQGGLGEGLHNEQFF. The rearrangement uses TRBV9 and TRBJ2-1; D may be TRBD1 (7 bases). CDR1 is SGDLS and CDR2 is YYNGEE in the germline V gene. V lost 4 bases and J 5 bases, leaving 25 bases between the germline ends. The CDR3 sequence is 18 residues long.

The rearrangement uses TRBV27 and TRBJ2-7, with TRBD2 as a possible D gene (5 bases). Between the trimmed V and J ends, which lost 5 bases and 2 bases, there was a span of 7 bases. Per germline, CDR1 MNHEY and CDR2 SMNVEV (reference sequence). The CDR3 length is 12 residues. The CDR3 bases are TGTGCCAGCAGTCGGGGAGCCTACGAGCAGTACTTC. Translating it yields CASSRGAYEQYF.

This clonotype showed up just once. The chain joins TRBV12-3 or TRBV12-4 to TRBJ1-5; possibly TRBD1 for D (6 bases). This CDR3 is built from 13 residues. Trimming removed 7 bases at V and 4 bases at J, with 11 bases between. This CDR3 reads CASNITGNQPQHF. The CDR3 bases are TGTGCCAGCAATATTACAGGGAATCAGCCCCAGCATTTT.